Presented here are 31 T cell receptor beta chains from one specimen sequenced in a study of CD8 T cells in ankylosing spondylitis. Study-level results: A motif in TCR beta, a set of under ten highly homologous variants, appeared characteristic of ankylosing spondylitis blood.

For these receptors, no antigen is known. TCRdb called the 5' RACE reads again in MiXCR, with one record for every CDR3 protein. In the table there are fewer than 400,000 distinct CDR3 sequences, less than 10% of which are singletons. Material for sequencing was blood, either unsorted or a sorted T cell fraction (not recorded which). The receptors stem from a male donor with ankylosing spondylitis.

This clonotype was detected only a few times. The chain couples TRBV20-1 to TRBJ2-7; D uncertain. CDR3 length equals 15 residues. V was cut by 3 bases and J by 3 bases, with 18 bases left in between. CDR1 DFQATT and CDR2 SNEGSKA come from the germline V gene (reference sequence). CDR3 coding DNA: TGCAGTGCTAGCCACGGTCTACCCGCCAACTACGAGCAGTACTTC. Encoded protein: CSASHGLPANYEQYF.

The J gene is TRBJ2-1, the V gene TRBV29-1, with 7 bases aligning to TRBD2. With 4 bases clipped from V and 6 bases from J, the junction kept 15 bases outside the gene matches. The CDR3 length is 16 residues. The V gene's germline CDR1 is SQVTM and CDR2 ANQGSEA. CDR3 DNA sequence: TGCAGCGTTGTGTGGCGGGACTACTTATTAATCAATGAGCAGTTCTTC. Translated, it gives CSVVWRDYLLINEQFF.

This clonotype was observed at least ten times. The rearrangement joins TRBV7-9 to TRBJ2-3, with 9 bases aligning to TRBD1. This CDR3 comprises 15 residues. J gave up 2 bases and V 5 bases, and 5 bases lay outside the gene matches. Germline values: CDR1 SEHNR, CDR2 FQNEAQ (reference sequence). Here the CDR3 reads CASSEGTGNTDTQYF. CDR3 sequence (DNA): TGTGCCAGCAGCGAGGGGACAGGGAACACAGATACGCAGTATTTT.

The chain uses TRBV12-3 or TRBV12-4 and TRBJ2-7, with 9 bases that match TRBD1. Trimming took 2 bases from V and 4 from J; bases not matched to a gene: 6. The CDR3 spans 15 residues. The CDR3 here is CASSLSPGTGYEQYF. The CDR3 DNA reads as TGTGCCAGCAGTTTAAGTCCCGGGACAGGGTACGAGCAGTACTTC.

The V and J genes are TRBV20-1 and TRBJ2-1; 12 bases match TRBD2. The J segment lost 5 bases and the V segment lost 3 bases, leaving 5 bases of the junction unmatched. Looked up from germline, CDR1 is DFQATT and CDR2 is SNEGSKA (reference sequence). The CDR3 contains 15 residues. CDR3 residues: CSASGTSGSNNEQFF. The CDR3 DNA reads TGCAGTGCTAGCGGGACTAGCGGGTCAAACAATGAGCAGTTCTTC.

This clonotype has only a few counts. The V and J genes are TRBV28 and TRBJ2-5; D is possibly TRBD1 or TRBD2 (5 bases each). The germline CDR1 and CDR2 sequences are MDHEN and SYDVKM. This CDR3 region has 13 residues. The ends were cut back, 7 bases at V and 5 bases at J, with 14 bases in the middle. In DNA form, the CDR3 reads TGTGCCAGCACCCTAAGGGACGGGGAGACCCAGTACTTC. Translation gives CASTLRDGETQYF.

This clonotype was seen at least ten times. The chain recombines TRBV20-1 with TRBJ1-5, with D unclear. The CDR3 sequence is 13 residues long. The V and J ends lost 1 base and 7 bases respectively, with 11 bases between them. Germline V gene data show CDR1 as DFQATT and CDR2 as SNEGSKA (reference sequence). The CDR3 here is CSARVGVGQPQHF. As DNA, the CDR3 is TGCAGTGCTAGAGTTGGAGTCGGGCAGCCCCAGCATTTT.

This clonotype has a count of ten or more. V usage is TRBV5-6 and J usage is TRBJ2-3, with TRBD2 matching 9 bases. J gave up 3 bases and V 3 bases, and 17 bases lay outside the gene matches. Per the germline V gene, CDR1 is SGHDT and CDR2 is YYEEEE. The CDR3 is made up of 19 amino acids. The CDR3 protein is CASSSRTDLAGIPTDTQYF. The CDR3 DNA sequence: TGTGCCAGCAGCTCTCGGACGGACCTAGCGGGGATACCAACAGATACGCAGTATTTT.

This clonotype was picked up a small number of times. This chain uses TRBV7-2 with TRBJ1-1, with D unclear. Per germline, CDR1 SGHTA and CDR2 FQGNSA. The CDR3 is 14 residues long. The germline V and J ends were trimmed by 4 bases and 1 base, with 10 bases remaining between them. DNA for the CDR3: TGTGCCAGCAGCTCCCGGAGGCAGAACACTGAAGCTTTCTTT. Amino acids: CASSSRRQNTEAFF.

This clonotype was observed many times. The chain combines TRBV10-3 with TRBJ2-7, with 8 bases fitting TRBD1. From germline, CDR1 is ENHRY and CDR2 SYGVKD. The CDR3 totals 14 residues. V dropped 3 bases and J dropped 5; count of bases not matched to a gene: 6. The CDR3 DNA reads TGTGCCATCAGTGACCGGACAGGGCTAGACGAGCAGTACTTC. Translation: CAISDRTGLDEQYF.

This clonotype was seen a handful of times. The chain joins TRBV4-1 to TRBJ2-1, with 9 bases that match TRBD2. Looked up from germline, CDR1 is MGHRA and CDR2 is YSYEKL. After removal of 4 bases from V and 0 bases from J, the junction contained 7 bases not matched to a gene. This CDR3 is 17 amino acids long. CDR3 residues: CASSLRLAESSYNEQFF. CDR3 nucleotide sequence: TGCGCCAGCAGCCTTAGACTAGCGGAAAGCTCCTACAATGAGCAGTTCTTC.

V usage is TRBV6-2 or TRBV6-3 and J usage is TRBJ1-5; TRBD1 aligns across 12 bases. The CDR3 contains 16 residues. CDR1 and CDR2 (germline): MNHEY, SVGEGT. V was pared by 6 bases and J by 5 bases, with 8 bases of the junction left unmatched. The CDR3, as DNA: TGTGCCAGCAGGGGTACTGGGACAGGGGGCCATCAGCCCCAGCATTTT. Amino acids: CASRGTGTGGHQPQHF.

The rearrangement links TRBV10-3 to TRBJ1-1, with 10 bases matching TRBD1. The CDR3 has 15 amino acids. CDR1 and CDR2 from the germline V gene are ENHRY and SYGVKD. With V trimmed by 6 bases and J by 6 bases, 10 bases remained unmatched. In DNA form, the CDR3 reads TGTGCCATCAGCAGTAGACAGGGGGCAATGTCTGAAGCTTTCTTT. Amino acid sequence: CAISSRQGAMSEAFF.

This clonotype appeared a few times. V gene TRBV28 combines with J gene TRBJ2-1, with 13 bases fitting TRBD2. Trimming at V came to 2 bases and at J to 9 bases, leaving 10 bases not matched to a gene. This CDR3 spans 17 amino acids. The germline gives CDR1 MDHEN, CDR2 SYDVKM. For the CDR3, the DNA is TGTGCCAGCAGTTTAGGTGGACTAGCGGGAGCAGGGGGTGAGCAGTTCTTC. Amino acid sequence: CASSLGGLAGAGGEQFF.

This clonotype has only a few counts. The rearrangement links TRBV2 to TRBJ2-2; perhaps TRBD1 as D (5 bases). The CDR3 runs to 15 residues. Trimming removed 7 bases at V and 7 bases at J, with 19 bases between. CDR1 is SNHLY and CDR2 is FYNNEI in the germline V gene. The CDR3 region is CASMKDRTFSGELFF. The CDR3 DNA reads TGTGCCAGCATGAAAGACAGAACATTTAGCGGGGAGCTGTTTTTT.

This clonotype came up many times. The rearrangement joins TRBV15 to TRBJ2-1; 9 bases agree with TRBD1. CDR3 length equals 16 residues. Germline V gene data show CDR1 as LNHNV and CDR2 as YYDKDF (reference sequence). Trimming took 2 bases from V and 9 from J; bases not matched to a gene: 11. CDR3 sequence reads: CATSRRTGTGLVEQFF. In DNA, the CDR3 is TGTGCCACCAGCAGAAGAACCGGGACAGGGTTGGTTGAGCAGTTCTTC.

This clonotype was found many times. This chain links TRBV12-3 or TRBV12-4 with TRBJ2-1; D not resolved. V shed 1 base and J shed 4 bases, with 8 bases lying between them. The CDR3 length is 14 residues. The CDR3 bases are TGTGCCAGCAGTTTAGGGGTCGAATACAATGAGCAGTTCTTC. Encoded protein: CASSLGVEYNEQFF.

The chain joins TRBV13 to TRBJ1-5; 9 nucleotides agree with TRBD1. Trimming took 0 bases from V and 0 from J; bases not matched to a gene: 3. Germline CDR1 PRHDT, CDR2 FYEKMQ (reference sequence). The length of the CDR3 is 17 residues. The DNA for the CDR3 is TGTGCCAGCAGCTTAGGGACAGGGGGAAATAGCAATCAGCCCCAGCATTTT. This translates into CASSLGTGGNSNQPQHF.

This clonotype has just a few counts. CDR3 sequence (DNA): TGCGCCAGCGCGGGGGAGGGCCGATCCTACAATGAGCAGTTCTTC. Translating it yields CASAGEGRSYNEQFF. The chain recombines TRBV5-1 with TRBJ2-1; TRBD2 matches 7 bases. This CDR3 region has 15 residues. CDR1 SGHRS and CDR2 YFSETQ come from the germline V gene. Trimming removed 7 bases from V and 1 base from J; junction bases left unmatched: 8.

The table lists this clonotype with many counts. The chain joins TRBV12-3 or TRBV12-4 to TRBJ2-2; tentatively, D is TRBD1 (6 bases). This CDR3 region has 16 residues. V gave up 3 bases and J gave up 4 bases, with 15 bases separating them. The chain's CDR3 is CASSFRKGDGTGELFF. The CDR3 coding sequence is TGTGCCAGCAGTTTTAGAAAGGGGGATGGCACCGGGGAGCTGTTTTTT.

This chain connects TRBV7-9 to TRBJ1-4; unclear D gene. V shed 8 bases and J shed 8 bases, with 9 bases lying between them. The CDR3 loop spans 11 amino acids. Germline V gene lookup returns CDR1 SEHNR and CDR2 FQNEAQ (reference sequence). For the CDR3, the DNA is TGTGCCAGCGCCGTTGGGGAAAAACTGTTTTTT. It is translated as CASAVGEKLFF. Supplemented by reference TRBV7-9 and TRBJ1-4, the full variable domain reads DTGVSQNPRHKITKRGQNVTFRCDPISEHNRLYWYRQTLGQGPEFLTYFQNEAQLEKSRLLSDRFSAERPKGSFSTLEIQRTEQGDSAMYLCASAVGEKLFFGSGTQLSVL.

In this sample, this clonotype turned up a few times. This rearrangement joins TRBV5-1 to TRBJ2-1; TRBD1 aligns across 10 bases. Germline V gene data show CDR1 as SGHRS and CDR2 as YFSETQ. The CDR3 is 13 residues long. Trimming took 5 bases from V and 9 from J; bases not matched to a gene: 5. CDR3 sequence (DNA): TGCGCCAGCAGTGGGACAGGGGTCACTGAGCAGTTCTTC. The encoded protein is CASSGTGVTEQFF.

The chain recombines TRBV20-1 with TRBJ1-5; unclear D gene. Trimming stripped 4 bases from V and 0 bases from J, with 7 bases between. Germline V gene data show CDR1 as DFQATT and CDR2 as SNEGSKA (reference sequence). The CDR3 contains 13 residues. The CDR3 region has the DNA TGCAGTGCTATTGGGTATAGCAATCAGCCCCAGCATTTT. Amino acid sequence: CSAIGYSNQPQHF.

The V call is TRBV2, the J call TRBJ2-7; D is possibly TRBD1 (6 bases). V lost 6 bases and J lost 0, with 12 bases in between. The CDR3 extends over 14 amino acids. Germline values: CDR1 SNHLY, CDR2 FYNNEI. The CDR3 DNA sequence: TGTGCCAGCAGGGAGGACAGTCACTCCTACGAGCAGTACTTC. Translated, it gives CASREDSHSYEQYF.

This clonotype was recorded at least ten times. The V call is TRBV11-2, the J call TRBJ2-4; 12 positions agree with TRBD2. The CDR3 consists of 18 residues. V trimming: 0 bases; J trimming: 7 bases; junction bases outside the gene matches: 10. Per germline, CDR1 SGHAT and CDR2 FQNNGV. CDR3 sequence reads: CASSLDRPSGRGGNIQYF. DNA for the CDR3: TGTGCCAGCAGCTTAGATCGTCCTAGCGGGAGGGGGGGGAACATTCAGTACTTC.

Comments on this clonotype: Being one base from a much bigger clone, this may be a read error. The rearrangement uses TRBV6-2 or TRBV6-3 and TRBJ2-3, with a possible D match to TRBD2 (6 bases). Germline V lookup: CDR1 MNHEY, CDR2 SVGEGT. This CDR3 has 13 amino acids. CDR3 region: CASTVGTPDSQYF. CDR3 DNA sequence: TGTGCCAGCACCGTCGGGACTCCAGATTCGCAGTATTTT.

This clonotype was counted between two and nine times. This chain links TRBV29-1 with TRBJ2-3, with TRBD1 as a possible D gene (5 bases). Trimming shortened V by 0 bases and J by 2 bases, and 15 bases separated the two germline ends. The CDR3 is made up of 16 amino acids. Per germline, CDR1 SQVTM and CDR2 ANQGSEA. CDR3 nucleotides: TGCAGCGTTGAAGATGTAGGGGCCTCTTTCACAGATACGCAGTATTTT. As protein: CSVEDVGASFTDTQYF.

This clonotype has just a few counts. The CDR3 spells CASSLAPKDTQYF. DNA of the CDR3: TGTGCCAGCAGCTTAGCTCCCAAGGATACGCAGTATTTT. The chain combines TRBV7-7 with TRBJ2-3; no definite D call. V was shortened by 0 bases and J by 6 bases, with 7 bases between the two germline ends. Germline CDR1 SSHAT, CDR2 FNYEAQ (reference sequence). This CDR3 is built from 13 residues.

The table lists this clonotype with many counts. This chain joins TRBV28 and TRBJ2-5, with D perhaps matching TRBD1 (6 bases). The V gene lost 3 bases and the J gene lost 5 bases, with 13 bases spanning the gap. The CDR3 has 14 residues. Germline V gene lookup returns CDR1 MDHEN and CDR2 SYDVKM. The CDR3, as DNA: TGTGCCAGCAGTTTCTCTCAGGGGCAGGAGACCCAGTACTTC. This translates into CASSFSQGQETQYF.

The J gene is TRBJ2-1, the V gene TRBV19; no definite D call. Deletions cut 3 bases from V and 5 bases from J, with 8 bases between. Per germline, CDR1 LNHDA and CDR2 SQIVND (reference sequence). CDR3 length: 13 amino acids. The CDR3 region has the DNA TGTGCCAGTAGTATCACCTTGGACAATGAGCAGTTCTTC. This translates into CASSITLDNEQFF.

This sequence joins TRBV20-1 and TRBJ2-1; D unresolved. The CDR3 is made up of 13 amino acids. Trimming cost V 7 bases and J 1 base, with 11 bases left between them. CDR1 is DFQATT and CDR2 is SNEGSKA in the germline V gene (reference sequence). This chain's CDR3 is CSVIARSYNEQFF. CDR3 bases: TGCAGTGTAATCGCGAGGTCCTACAATGAGCAGTTCTTC.